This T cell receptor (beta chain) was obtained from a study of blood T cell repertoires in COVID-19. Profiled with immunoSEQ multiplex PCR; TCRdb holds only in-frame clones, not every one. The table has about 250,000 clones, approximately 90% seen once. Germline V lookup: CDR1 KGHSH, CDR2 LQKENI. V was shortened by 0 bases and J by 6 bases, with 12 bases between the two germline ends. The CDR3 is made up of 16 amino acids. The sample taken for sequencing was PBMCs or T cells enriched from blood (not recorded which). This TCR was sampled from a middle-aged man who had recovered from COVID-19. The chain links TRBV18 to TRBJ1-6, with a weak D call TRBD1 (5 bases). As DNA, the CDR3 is TGTGCCAGCTCACCACCACATCGACAGTCTAATTCACCCCTCCACTTT. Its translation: CASSPPHRQSNSPLHF. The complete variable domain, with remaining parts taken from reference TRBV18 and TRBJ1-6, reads NAGVMQNPRHLVRRRGQEARLRCSPMKGHSHVYWYRQLPEEGLKFMVYLQKENIIDESGMPKERFSAEFPKEGPSILRIQQVVRGDSAAYFCASSPPHRQSNSPLHFGNGTRLTVT.